A selection of T cell receptor beta chains follows, all from one sample in a study of metastatic and nonmetastatic thyroid tumors. TCRdb re-processed the PCR reads through MiXCR. The table has roughly 89,000 clones, under 15% seen once. The sample comprised tumor tissue. The receptors were sampled from a female donor with papillary thyroid cancer or a benign thyroid nodule (not recorded which). Some clones in this sample may be carry-over from other donors' samples. CDR3s include the opening cysteine and the closing phenylalanine or tryptophan. D genes are given only for firm matches. Clone size is stated in some rows and not others, as once, few, many or a class when expanded.

d_call,j_call,clone_size,v_call,cdr3_nt,cdr3_aa
TRBD1,TRBJ1-2,many,TRBV19,TGTGCCAGTAGTCCGTATACCGGGACAGGGTTCAACTATGGCTACACCTTC,CASSPYTGTGFNYGYTF
TRBD1,TRBJ2-7,many,TRBV7-8,TGTGCCAGCAGCTTAGAGGGGGCCCTCTACGAGCAGTACTTC,CASSLEGALYEQYF
NA,TRBJ2-3,many,TRBV19,TGTGCCAGTAGTATGGGTGTTACAGATACGCAGTATTTT,CASSMGVTDTQYF
NA,TRBJ1-2,many,TRBV5-6,TGTGCCAGCAGCTTCGGGGGGCCTAGCTATGGCTACACCTTC,CASSFGGPSYGYTF
NA,TRBJ1-1,many,TRBV3-1,TGTGCCAGCAGCCCGACTGGCACTGAAGCTTTCTTT,CASSPTGTEAFF
NA,TRBJ2-1,many,TRBV5-4,TGTGCCAGCACCATGGCCCCGGGGGAGCGGGTAAACTCCTACAATGAGCAGTTCTTC,CASTMAPGERVNSYNEQFF
NA,TRBJ2-1,NA,TRBV7-7,TGTGCTAGCAGCTTATCGGATCGGGTCGGTGAGCAGTTCTTC,CASSLSDRVGEQFF
NA,TRBJ2-5,many,TRBV24-1,TGTGCCACCAGTGATTTGGGGGGAGGGGGGGAGACCCAGTACTTC,CATSDLGGGGETQYF
NA,TRBJ2-2,many,TRBV9,TGTGCCAGCAGCGTAGCAGGTCGCGGGGAGCTGTTTTTT,CASSVAGRGELFF
NA,TRBJ1-3,many,TRBV6-2/TRBV6-3,TGTGCCAGCAGTTACCGCGGGGGGCGGCTTTCTGGCCTCTCTGGAAACACCATATATTTT,CASSYRGGRLSGLSGNTIYF
TRBD1,TRBJ2-7,many,TRBV7-3,TGTGCCAGCAGCGTCGGACAGGGCTACGAGCAGTACTTC,CASSVGQGYEQYF